The entry below gives a single T cell receptor (beta chain) sequence along with its context. What it binds is not known. Trimming stripped 4 bases from V and 3 bases from J, with 13 bases between. In germline, CDR1 is MGHRA, CDR2 YSYEKL. The CDR3 covers 14 residues. The sample originates from a study of cytomegalovirus exposure and HLA in healthy donors. General observations from the study: As a later analysis showed, several of the most significant clusters appeared to be linked to common viral pathogens. Excluded were some V segments that proved indistinguishable, including TRBV6-2 and TRBV6-3. A few chains linked to CMV were shown in vitro to be specific for CMV antigens.

The PCR employed 60 Vbeta primers together with 13 Jbeta primers. Here immunoSEQ multiplex PCR was the method, and the copy in TCRdb shows in-frame clones only, minus some. The repertoire includes about 170,000 clones, less than 80% of them detected once, and 0.65% to 0.85% sits in the top ten. The clonotype originates from a female donor in good health and CMV-seronegative. The chain has TRBV4-1 and TRBJ2-7; weak D call: TRBD2 (6 bases). Sequenced input: PBMCs. The CDR3 region is CASSPEAGNYEQYF. The CDR3 DNA reads as TGCGCCAGCAGCCCGGAGGCGGGAAACTACGAGCAGTACTTC.